One sample yielded the 13 T cell receptor beta chains listed below, sequenced in a study of cytomegalovirus exposure and HLA in healthy donors (TCRdb year 2017). The receptor library was made with the immunoSEQ multiplex PCR assay. The immuneACCESS repertoire file appears here via TCRdb, limited to in-frame rearrangements. These files lack a portion of the clones; in checked studies, under half of the deficit traces to unresolved V genes, and the cause of the others is not known. For this sample there are over 250,000 clones; approximately 83% appear just once. Jointly, the top ten make up less than 1.2% of the sample. Sequenced material: PBMCs. These receptors all come from a young woman in good health and CMV-seronegative.

This clone occurred once. This sequence joins TRBV28 and TRBJ2-3; 10 nucleotides agree with TRBD2. V lost 2 bases to trimming and J lost 2 bases; unmatched junction nucleotides: 4. The CDR3 contains 16 residues. The germline V gene encodes CDR1 MDHEN and CDR2 SYDVKM. Written as DNA, the CDR3 is TGTGCCAGCAGTTTAAGTAGCGGGGGGCCCACAGATACGCAGTATTTT. It encodes CASSLSSGGPTDTQYF.

J is TRBJ2-7 and V is TRBV7-9; a weak D match, TRBD1 (5 bases). Trimming pared 5 bases from V and 4 bases from J, leaving 18 bases between. The CDR3 extends over 15 amino acids. CDR1 is SEHNR and CDR2 is FQNEAQ in the germline V gene (reference sequence). The CDR3 reads CASSLQSTGTYEQYF. CDR3 DNA sequence: TGTGCCAGCAGCCTCCAGTCTACAGGTACTTACGAGCAGTACTTC.

The V call is TRBV30, the J call TRBJ2-3, with TRBD2 as a possible D gene (6 bases). Between the trimmed V and J ends, which lost 5 bases and 2 bases, there was a span of 17 bases. Germline V gene sequence: CDR1 GTSNPN, CDR2 SVGIG (reference sequence). The CDR3 extends over 15 amino acids. CDR3 coding DNA: TGTGCCTGGCCCCTGGGGCGGGAAAACACAGATACGCAGTATTTT. It specifies CAWPLGRENTDTQYF.

This clone turned up a few times. The J gene is TRBJ1-2, the V gene TRBV25-1, with TRBD1 matching over 7 bases. The CDR3 consists of 13 residues. CDR1 and CDR2 (germline): MGHDK, SYGVNS. V was pared by 7 bases and J by 7 bases, with 9 bases of the junction left unmatched. The CDR3 DNA sequence: TGTGCCAGCATGCGACAGGGAACTTCTGGCTACACCTTC. Translated, it gives CASMRQGTSGYTF.

The CDR3 here is CASSLFGTSGGMDTQYF. In DNA form, the CDR3 reads TGCGCCAGCAGCTTGTTTGGGACTAGCGGGGGTATGGATACGCAGTATTTT. This sequence joins TRBV5-1 and TRBJ2-3, with 14 positions matching TRBD2. Trimming cost V 1 base and J 6 bases; bases outside gene matches: 7. This CDR3 comprises 17 residues. Germline CDR1 is SGHRS and CDR2 is YFSETQ.

The chain recombines TRBV19 with TRBJ2-7, with 8 positions matching TRBD1. CDR3 size: 14 residues. The junction had 4 bases not matched to a gene; V was cut back by 4 bases and J by 2 bases. CDR1 and CDR2 from the germline V gene are LNHDA and SQIVND (reference sequence). The CDR3 DNA is TGTGCCAGTAGTACGGGACAGGCGCCCTACGAGCAGTACTTC. It translates to CASSTGQAPYEQYF.

The V and J genes are TRBV5-1 and TRBJ1-3; the D is unclear. The V end was cut by 2 bases, the J end by 0 bases, with 9 bases between. Looked up from germline, CDR1 is SGHRS and CDR2 is YFSETQ. This CDR3 comprises 15 residues. CDR3 nucleotide sequence: TGCGCCAGCAGCTTTAATTATCCCTCTGGAAACACCATATATTTT. This encodes CASSFNYPSGNTIYF.

The CDR3 loop reads CASSRREISTEAFF. CDR3 bases: TGTGCCAGTAGTAGAAGGGAGATTAGCACTGAAGCTTTCTTT. The chain combines TRBV19 with TRBJ1-1; D unclear. Germline CDR1 reads LNHDA; CDR2 reads SQIVND (reference sequence). This CDR3 contains 14 residues. V lost 4 bases and J 4 bases, leaving 13 bases between the germline ends.

The chain is built from TRBV5-6 and TRBJ2-7; a weak D match, TRBD2 (5 bases). Germline loops: CDR1 SGHDT, CDR2 YYEEEE. V shed 4 bases and J shed 3 bases, with 11 bases lying between them. The length of the CDR3 is 13 residues. CDR3 amino acids: CASSPQDFYEQYF. In DNA, the CDR3 is TGTGCCAGCAGCCCCCAGGACTTCTACGAGCAGTACTTC.

The CDR3 bases are TGTGCCAGCAGCTTAGGGGCCAGGGGGCTTGACACTGAAGCTTTCTTT. Translation: CASSLGARGLDTEAFF. V usage is TRBV7-6 and J usage is TRBJ1-1, with TRBD1 identical over 8 bases. The trim removed 1 base at V and 3 bases at J, leaving 7 bases unmatched. The germline V gene has CDR1 SGHVS and CDR2 FNYEAQ. This CDR3 is built from 16 residues.

The chain links TRBV28 to TRBJ2-7; 8 nucleotides match TRBD1. CDR3 size: 13 residues. With 5 bases clipped from V and 3 bases from J, the junction kept 3 bases outside the gene matches. Germline V gene sequence: CDR1 MDHEN, CDR2 SYDVKM. The CDR3 region has the DNA TGTGCCAGCAGTGTGACAGGGGACTACGAGCAGTACTTC. This sequence encodes CASSVTGDYEQYF.

The rearrangement links TRBV10-3 to TRBJ2-2; 7 nucleotides line up with TRBD1. Trimming removed 7 bases from V and 1 base from J; junction bases left unmatched: 3. The CDR3 covers 14 residues. Germline V CDR1 and CDR2: ENHRY, SYGVKD. CDR3 sequence reads: CAITWTGNTGELFF. The CDR3 DNA reads as TGTGCCATCACCTGGACAGGGAACACCGGGGAGCTGTTTTTT.

The CDR3 region is CASSLQFQGFSNQPQHF. CDR3 in DNA: TGTGCCAGCAGCTTACAATTTCAGGGCTTTAGCAATCAGCCCCAGCATTTT. V usage is TRBV7-2 and J usage is TRBJ1-5, with a possible D match to TRBD1 (5 bases). Germline-derived CDR1 and CDR2 are SGHTA and FQGNSA. CDR3 length equals 17 residues. Trimming removed 2 bases at V and 0 bases at J, with 14 bases between.